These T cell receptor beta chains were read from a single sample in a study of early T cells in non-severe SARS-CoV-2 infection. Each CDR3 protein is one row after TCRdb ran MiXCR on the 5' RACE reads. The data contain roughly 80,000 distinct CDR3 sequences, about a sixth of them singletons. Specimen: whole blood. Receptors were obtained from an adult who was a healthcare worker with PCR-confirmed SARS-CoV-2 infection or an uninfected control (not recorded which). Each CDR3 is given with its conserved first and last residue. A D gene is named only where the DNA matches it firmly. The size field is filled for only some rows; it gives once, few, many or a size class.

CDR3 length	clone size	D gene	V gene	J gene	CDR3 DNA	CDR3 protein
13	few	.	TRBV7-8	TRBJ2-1	TGTGCCAGCAGCCTGGACCCGGGGGATGAGCAGTTCTTC	CASSLDPGDEQFF
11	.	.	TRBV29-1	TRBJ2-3	TGCAGCGTGGCCCGGTCAGATACGCAGTATTTT	CSVARSDTQYF
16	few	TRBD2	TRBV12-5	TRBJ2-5	TGTGCTAGTGGTCCGCCGGGAGGCCGACTTCAAGAGACCCAGTACTTC	CASGPPGGRLQETQYF
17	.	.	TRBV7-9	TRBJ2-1	TGTGCCAGCAGCTTAGCGCTAAGGGGCCCGGGGAACAATGAGCAGTTCTTC	CASSLALRGPGNNEQFF
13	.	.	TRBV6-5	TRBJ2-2	TGTGCCAGCAGTTACTCGTCCGTCGGGGAGCTGTTTTTT	CASSYSSVGELFF
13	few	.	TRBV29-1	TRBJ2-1	TGCAGCGTTGGGACGGACCGCCCACCGGAGCAGTTCTTC	CSVGTDRPPEQFF
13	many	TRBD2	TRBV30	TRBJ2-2	TGTGCCTGGAGGCTAGCGGGAGCCGGGGAGCTGTTTTTT	CAWRLAGAGELFF
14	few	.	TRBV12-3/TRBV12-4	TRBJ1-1	TGTGCCAGCAGTTTGTTCGCAGGGAACACTGAAGCTTTCTTT	CASSLFAGNTEAFF
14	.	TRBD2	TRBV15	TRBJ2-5	TGTGCCACCAGCAGCGGACTAGCCCCTGAGACCCAGTACTTC	CATSSGLAPETQYF
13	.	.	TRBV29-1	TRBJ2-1	TGCAGCTTACGGTCTACCGCCAGGGATGAGCAGTTCTTC	CSLRSTARDEQFF
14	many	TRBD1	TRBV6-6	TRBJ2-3	TGTGCCAGCCGAGGACAGGGGATGGTCGATACGCAGTATTTT	CASRGQGMVDTQYF
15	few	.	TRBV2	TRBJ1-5	TGTGCCAGCAGTGATCGGCAGGGGCGAGGTCAGCCCCAGCATTTT	CASSDRQGRGQPQHF
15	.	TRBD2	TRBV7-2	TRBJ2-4	TGTGCCAGCAGCTTATTTCCTAGCGGAGGAAACATTCAGTACTTC	CASSLFPSGGNIQYF
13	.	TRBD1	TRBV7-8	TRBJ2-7	TGTGCCAGCAGCTTAGCGCTGGGGACAGGGTGGTACTTC	CASSLALGTGWYF
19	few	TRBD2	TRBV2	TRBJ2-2	TGTGCCAGCAGTCGGACTAGCGGGGGGCCGTTCGCGAACACCGGGGAGCTGTTTTTT	CASSRTSGGPFANTGELFF
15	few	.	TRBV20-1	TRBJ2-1	TGCAGTGCTAGATCCGACAGAGCGGCTTACAATGAGCAGTTCTTC	CSARSDRAAYNEQFF
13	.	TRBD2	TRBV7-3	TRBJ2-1	TGTGCCAGCAGCCCAGGACTAGCATATGAGCAGTTCTTC	CASSPGLAYEQFF
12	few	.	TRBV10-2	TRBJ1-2	TGCGCCAGCAGTGGACAGATCTATGGCTACACCTTC	CASSGQIYGYTF
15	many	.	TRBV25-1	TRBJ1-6	TGTGCCAGCGGGGTTTCGACAGTTTATAATTCACCCCTCCACTTT	CASGVSTVYNSPLHF
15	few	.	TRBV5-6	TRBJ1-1	TGTGCCAGCAGCTTATTGACAGTGATGAACACTGAAGCTTTCTTT	CASSLLTVMNTEAFF
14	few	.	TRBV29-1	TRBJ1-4	TGCAGCGCCGGTGGACGGGGGGTGAATGAAAAACTGTTTTTT	CSAGGRGVNEKLFF
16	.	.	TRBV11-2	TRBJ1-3	TGTGCCAGCAGTCTACAGGGCCCTAGCTCTGGAAACACCATATATTTT	CASSLQGPSSGNTIYF
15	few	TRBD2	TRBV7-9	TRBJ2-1	TGTGCCAGCAACACGTCGGGGGGGACCTACAATGAGCAGTTCTTC	CASNTSGGTYNEQFF
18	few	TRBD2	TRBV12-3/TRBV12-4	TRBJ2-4	TGTGCCAGCAGCCCCAGGACTAGCGGGAAGGTAGCCAAAAACATTCAGTACTTC	CASSPRTSGKVAKNIQYF
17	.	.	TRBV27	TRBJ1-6	TGTGCCAGCAGTCCCCCACCCCTACATAAGTTAAATTCACCCCTCCACTTT	CASSPPPLHKLNSPLHF
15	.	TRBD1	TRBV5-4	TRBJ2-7	TGTGCCAGCAGCTACCCGACAGGGGGCTCCTACGAGCAGTACTTC	CASSYPTGGSYEQYF
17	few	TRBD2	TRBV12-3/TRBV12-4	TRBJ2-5	TGTGCCAGCAGCCGGGGACTAGCGGGGGACTTCCAAGAGACCCAGTACTTC	CASSRGLAGDFQETQYF
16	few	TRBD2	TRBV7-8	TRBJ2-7	TGTGCCAGCAGCCCACCCAGGCCGGGGGGGGGCAACGAGCAGTACTTC	CASSPPRPGGGNEQYF
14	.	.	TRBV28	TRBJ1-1	TGTGCCAGCAGTTTACGGGAAGGGAGCACTGAAGCTTTCTTT	CASSLREGSTEAFF
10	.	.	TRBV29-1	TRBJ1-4	TGCAGCGTTGAAGAGGGAAAACTGTTTTTT	CSVEEGKLFF
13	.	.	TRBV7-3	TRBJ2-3	TGTGCCAGCAGCTTACAGGGTTCAGATACGCAGTATTTT	CASSLQGSDTQYF
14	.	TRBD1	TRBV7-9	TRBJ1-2	TGTGCCAGCAGCCCACAGGGGACCGGCTATGGCTACACCTTC	CASSPQGTGYGYTF
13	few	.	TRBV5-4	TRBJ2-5	TGTGCCAGCAGCTCAGGGCAGCAAGAGACCCAGTACTTC	CASSSGQQETQYF
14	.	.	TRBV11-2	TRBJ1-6	TGTGCCAGCAGCTTGAGGCGGGAAAATTCACCCCTCCACTTT	CASSLRRENSPLHF
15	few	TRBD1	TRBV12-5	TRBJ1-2	TGTGCTAGTGGTTTCGTTCCCGGGACAGGGCCCGGCTACACCTTC	CASGFVPGTGPGYTF
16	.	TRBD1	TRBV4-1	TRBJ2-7	TGCGCCAGCAGCCAAGAAAAGAGAGGACAGGGCTACGAGCAGTACTTC	CASSQEKRGQGYEQYF
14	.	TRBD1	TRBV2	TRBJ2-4	TGTGCCAGCATTCGGGACAGGGGGCGGAACATTCAGTACTTC	CASIRDRGRNIQYF
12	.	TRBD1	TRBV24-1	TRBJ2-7	TGTGCCGTCGGGACAGGGGAAAGCGAGCAGTACTTC	CAVGTGESEQYF
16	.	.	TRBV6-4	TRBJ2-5	TGTGCCAGCAGTGACTCTAGGGGGGGTCCCGGAGAGACCCAGTACTTC	CASSDSRGGPGETQYF
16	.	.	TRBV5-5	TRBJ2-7	TGTGCCAGCAGCTTGGTCGGGGGTATCCGAGACTACGAGCAGTACTTC	CASSLVGGIRDYEQYF
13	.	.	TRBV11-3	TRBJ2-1	TGTGCCAGCAGCCTTCTAAGTCACAATGAGCAGTTCTTC	CASSLLSHNEQFF
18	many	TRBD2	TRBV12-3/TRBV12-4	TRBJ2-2	TGTGCCAGCGGGACCGACCGGGGGGTGGGAGAGCTCACCCGGGAGCTGTTTTTT	CASGTDRGVGELTRELFF
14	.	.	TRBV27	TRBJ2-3	TGTGCCAGCAGCTGGGGTCCAACAGGGGATACGCAGTATTTT	CASSWGPTGDTQYF
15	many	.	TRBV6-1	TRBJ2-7	TGTGCCAGCTCGAGCCAGAGGACGGGAAACTACGAGCAGTACTTC	CASSSQRTGNYEQYF
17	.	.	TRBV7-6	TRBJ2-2	TGTGCCAGCAGCCCATTCGGTGGAGGACGGAACACCGGGGAGCTGTTTTTT	CASSPFGGGRNTGELFF